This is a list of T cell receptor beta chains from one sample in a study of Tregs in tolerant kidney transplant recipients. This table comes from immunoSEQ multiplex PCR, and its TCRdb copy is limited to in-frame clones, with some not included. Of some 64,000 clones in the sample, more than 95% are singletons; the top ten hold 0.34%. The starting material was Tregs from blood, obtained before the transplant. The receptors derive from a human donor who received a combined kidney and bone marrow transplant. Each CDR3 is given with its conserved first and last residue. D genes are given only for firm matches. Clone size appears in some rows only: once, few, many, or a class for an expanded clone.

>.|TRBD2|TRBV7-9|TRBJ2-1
CASSPRLAGIYNEQFF
TGTGCCAGCAGCCCTAGACTAGCGGGGATCTACAATGAGCAGTTCTTC
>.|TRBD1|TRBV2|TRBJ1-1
CASTADRGTEAFF
TGTGCCAGCACCGCAGACAGGGGAACTGAAGCTTTCTTT
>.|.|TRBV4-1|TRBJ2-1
CASSQDPTASSYNEQFF
TGCGCCAGCAGCCAAGATCCGACAGCCAGCTCCTACAATGAGCAGTTCTTC
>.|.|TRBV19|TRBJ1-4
CASSIGGGQNEKLFF
TGTGCCAGTAGTATCGGGGGGGGTCAAAATGAAAAACTGTTTTTT
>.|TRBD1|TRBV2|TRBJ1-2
CASSVLTGTNYGYTF
TGTGCCAGCAGTGTCCTGACAGGGACCAACTATGGCTACACCTTC
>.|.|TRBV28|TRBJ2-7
CASSLSQALRRQYF
TGTGCCAGCAGTTTAAGTCAGGCCCTACGTCGGCAGTACTTC
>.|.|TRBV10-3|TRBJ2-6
CAINREPIISSGANVLTF
TGTGCCATCAACCGGGAGCCTATAATTTCCTCTGGGGCCAACGTCCTGACTTTC
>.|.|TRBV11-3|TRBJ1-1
CASSLAGRWTEAFF
TGTGCCAGCAGCTTAGCCGGGAGGTGGACTGAAGCTTTCTTT
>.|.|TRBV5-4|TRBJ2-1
CASSVDIEREQFF
TGTGCCAGCAGCGTGGACATCGAGAGGGAGCAGTTCTTC
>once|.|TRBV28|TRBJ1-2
CASSLHGGYTF
TGTGCCAGCAGTTTGCATGGCGGCTACACCTTC
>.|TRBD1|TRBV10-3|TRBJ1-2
CAISTQGRDSIPWGYGYTF
TGTGCCATCAGTACCCAGGGCCGGGACAGTATCCCCTGGGGCTATGGCTACACCTTC
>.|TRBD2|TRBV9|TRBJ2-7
CASSPTSGGYEQYF
TGTGCCAGCAGCCCGACTAGCGGGGGATACGAGCAGTACTTC
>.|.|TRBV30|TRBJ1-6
CAWTPGIWSPLHF
TGTGCCTGGACCCCGGGGATTTGGTCACCCCTCCACTTT
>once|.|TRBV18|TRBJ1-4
CASAGSRGATNEKLFF
TGTGCCAGCGCCGGCTCCAGGGGAGCAACTAATGAAAAACTGTTTTTT
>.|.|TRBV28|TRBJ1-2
CASSLWGAGGYTF
TGTGCCAGCAGTTTATGGGGGGCGGGTGGCTACACCTTC
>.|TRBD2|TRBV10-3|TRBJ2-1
CATMGLAGGKPYNEQFF
TGTGCCACCATGGGGCTAGCGGGAGGAAAGCCCTACAATGAGCAGTTCTTC
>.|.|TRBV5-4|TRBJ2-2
CASRARGTGELFF
TGTGCCAGCAGGGCTAGAGGTACCGGGGAGCTGTTTTTT
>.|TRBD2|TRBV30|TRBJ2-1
CAWSVGLAGGNEQFF
TGTGCCTGGAGTGTGGGGCTAGCGGGAGGTAATGAGCAGTTCTTC
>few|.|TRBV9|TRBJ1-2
CASSPHRGGGYGYTF
TGTGCCAGCAGCCCCCACCGGGGTGGCGGTTATGGCTACACCTTC
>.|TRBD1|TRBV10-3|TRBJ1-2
CAIRETGTDVWDYGYTF
TGTGCCATCAGAGAAACCGGGACAGACGTATGGGACTATGGCTACACCTTC
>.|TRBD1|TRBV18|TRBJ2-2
CASSRRDRDTGELFF
TGTGCCAGCTCACGCCGGGACAGGGACACCGGGGAGCTGTTTTTT
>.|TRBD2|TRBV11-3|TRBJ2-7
CASSKREYYEQYF
TGTGCCAGCAGCAAGCGGGAATACTACGAGCAGTACTTC
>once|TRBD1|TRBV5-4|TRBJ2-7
CASSLGTAYYEQYF
TGTGCCAGCAGCTTAGGGACAGCCTACTACGAGCAGTACTTC
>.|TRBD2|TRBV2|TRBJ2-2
CASKTGLPYTGELFF
TGTGCCAGCAAGACGGGACTACCATACACCGGGGAGCTGTTTTTT